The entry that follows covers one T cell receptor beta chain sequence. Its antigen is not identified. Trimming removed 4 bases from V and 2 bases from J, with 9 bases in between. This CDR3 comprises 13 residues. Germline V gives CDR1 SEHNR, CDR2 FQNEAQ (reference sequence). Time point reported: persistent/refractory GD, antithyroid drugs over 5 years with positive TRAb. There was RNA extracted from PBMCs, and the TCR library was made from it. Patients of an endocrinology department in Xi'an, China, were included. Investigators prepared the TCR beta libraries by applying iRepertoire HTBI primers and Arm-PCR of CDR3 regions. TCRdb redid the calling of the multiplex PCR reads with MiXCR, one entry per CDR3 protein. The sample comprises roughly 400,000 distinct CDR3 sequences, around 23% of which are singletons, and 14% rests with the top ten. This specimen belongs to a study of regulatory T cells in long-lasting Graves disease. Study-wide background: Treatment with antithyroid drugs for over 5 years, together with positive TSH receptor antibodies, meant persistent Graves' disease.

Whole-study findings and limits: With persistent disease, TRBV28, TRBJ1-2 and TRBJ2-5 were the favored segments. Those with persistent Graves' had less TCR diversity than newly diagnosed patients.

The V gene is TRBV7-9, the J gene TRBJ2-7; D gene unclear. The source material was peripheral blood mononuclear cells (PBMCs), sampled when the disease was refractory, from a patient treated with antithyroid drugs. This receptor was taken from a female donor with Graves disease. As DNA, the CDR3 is TGTGCCAGCAGCTCGCTGTCCCCCTACGAGCAGTACTTC. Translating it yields CASSSLSPYEQYF.